The rows below give T cell receptor beta chains drawn from one sample of a study of shared clonotypes between healthy human individuals. This table comes from immunoSEQ multiplex PCR, and its TCRdb copy is limited to in-frame clones, with some not included. The table has some 2.1 million clones, roughly 95% seen once. Sequencing was done on a sample of naive CD8+ T cells from PBMCs. The receptors were sampled from a man in his late teens or twenties in good health. Some clones in this sample may be carry-over from other donors' samples. Both conserved end residues are part of each CDR3. Fields, in order: clone size, D gene, V gene, J gene, CDR3 protein, CDR3 DNA. D genes are given only for firm matches. The size of a clone is reported for some rows only, either as once, few or many, or as a class for expanded clones.

size: NA; D: NA; V: TRBV29-1; J: TRBJ1-1; CDR3: CSVGRNIEAFF; DNA: TGCAGCGTTGGAAGGAACATTGAAGCTTTCTTT
size: NA; D: TRBD2; V: TRBV10-3; J: TRBJ2-3; CDR3: CAISREASGRAGLGDTQYF; DNA: TGTGCCATCAGCCGAGAGGCTAGCGGGAGGGCCGGTTTAGGAGATACGCAGTATTTT
size: NA; D: NA; V: TRBV6-1; J: TRBJ2-1; CDR3: CASRPGTDGYNEQFF; DNA: TGTGCCAGCAGGCCCGGGACGGACGGATACAATGAGCAGTTCTTC
size: NA; D: TRBD1; V: TRBV6-6; J: TRBJ2-2; CDR3: CASLTGLNTGELFF; DNA: TGTGCCAGCTTGACAGGGCTGAACACCGGGGAGCTGTTTTTT
size: NA; D: TRBD2; V: TRBV28; J: TRBJ2-7; CDR3: CASKGSTSDYEQYF; DNA: TGTGCCAGCAAGGGGTCGACTAGCGACTACGAGCAGTACTTC
size: NA; D: NA; V: TRBV19; J: TRBJ2-7; CDR3: CASANGTNNHEQYF; DNA: TGTGCCAGCGCCAACGGGACAAATAACCACGAGCAGTACTTC
size: NA; D: NA; V: TRBV10-1; J: TRBJ2-7; CDR3: CASSESGFPDEQYF; DNA: TGCGCCAGCAGTGAGTCGGGGTTTCCGGACGAGCAGTACTTC
size: NA; D: TRBD1; V: TRBV7-9; J: TRBJ2-1; CDR3: CASSLMLTGADEQFF; DNA: TGTGCCAGCAGCTTAATGCTCACAGGGGCAGATGAGCAGTTCTTC
size: NA; D: NA; V: TRBV4-3; J: TRBJ1-1; CDR3: CASSQLEGNTEAFF; DNA: TGCGCCAGCAGCCAATTAGAGGGGAACACTGAAGCTTTCTTT
size: NA; D: NA; V: TRBV27; J: TRBJ1-4; CDR3: CASSYPGEKLFF; DNA: TGTGCCAGCAGCTACCCGGGTGAAAAACTGTTTTTT
size: NA; D: NA; V: TRBV21-1; J: TRBJ1-2; CDR3: CASSKGAGSLYGYTF; DNA: TGTGCCAGCAGCAAAGGGGCAGGGAGCCTCTATGGCTACACCTTC
size: NA; D: NA; V: TRBV28; J: TRBJ1-1; CDR3: CASSLPIQGNTEAFF; DNA: TGTGCCAGCAGTTTACCAATTCAGGGGAACACTGAAGCTTTCTTT
size: NA; D: NA; V: TRBV10-2; J: TRBJ2-7; CDR3: CASSAGTYEQYF; DNA: TGCGCCAGCAGTGCGGGTACCTACGAGCAGTACTTC
size: once; D: NA; V: TRBV7-2; J: TRBJ2-1; CDR3: CASSFRGAGFNEQFF; DNA: TGTGCCAGCAGCTTCCGGGGTGCAGGGTTCAATGAGCAGTTCTTC
size: NA; D: NA; V: TRBV5-4; J: TRBJ2-7; CDR3: CASSLRVAASSYEQYF; DNA: TGTGCCAGCAGCTTGAGGGTAGCGGCATCGTCCTACGAGCAGTACTTC
size: NA; D: NA; V: TRBV7-9; J: TRBJ2-7; CDR3: CASSLGSGHYNEQYF; DNA: TGTGCCAGCAGCTTAGGGTCCGGACATTACAACGAGCAGTACTTC
size: NA; D: TRBD1; V: TRBV27; J: TRBJ1-1; CDR3: CASSLPPSRAGGLNTEAFF; DNA: TGTGCCAGCAGTTTACCCCCCTCCAGGGCAGGGGGGCTGAACACTGAAGCTTTCTTT
size: NA; D: NA; V: TRBV7-9; J: TRBJ1-1; CDR3: CASSSGPLIGGSDTEAFF; DNA: TGTGCCAGCAGCTCGGGACCCTTGATAGGGGGTAGCGACACTGAAGCTTTCTTT
size: NA; D: TRBD1; V: TRBV12-5; J: TRBJ2-3; CDR3: CASGPQGANTDTQYF; DNA: TGTGCTAGTGGTCCTCAGGGGGCGAACACAGATACGCAGTATTTT
size: NA; D: NA; V: TRBV11-2; J: TRBJ1-2; CDR3: CASSLESWGYTF; DNA: TGTGCCAGCAGCTTAGAAAGTTGGGGCTACACCTTC
size: NA; D: TRBD1; V: TRBV10-2; J: TRBJ2-7; CDR3: CASSEMTGNYEQYF; DNA: TGCGCCAGCAGTGAAATGACAGGGAACTACGAGCAGTACTTC
size: NA; D: NA; V: TRBV4-3; J: TRBJ2-1; CDR3: CASSQDIGFVSYNEQFF; DNA: TGCGCCAGCAGCCAAGATATCGGCTTCGTCTCCTACAATGAGCAGTTCTTC
size: NA; D: NA; V: TRBV6-6; J: TRBJ2-5; CDR3: CASSYTIAETQYF; DNA: TGTGCCAGCAGTTACACAATCGCGGAGACCCAGTACTTC
size: NA; D: NA; V: TRBV7-9; J: TRBJ1-5; CDR3: CASSLSSDQPQHF; DNA: TGTGCCAGCAGCTTGAGTAGTGATCAGCCCCAGCATTTT